This T cell receptor beta chain was recorded in a study of technical replicates of blood from a few donors. Only in-frame clones appear in the TCRdb table, and some are missing; sequencing was by immunoSEQ multiplex PCR. This sample carries 99,000 or so clones, around 96% of them seen once, and the ten largest clones take around 0.21%. Germline CDR1 reads SNHLY; CDR2 reads FYNNEI. V lost 9 bases and J lost 2; bases outside the gene matches: 10. This CDR3 has 14 residues. The source of this sequence is a human donor in good health. Specimen: T cells isolated from PBMCs. The chain links TRBV2 to TRBJ2-7; 7 bases line up with TRBD1. In DNA form, the CDR3 reads TGTGCCAGTTGGACCGACAGGGCCCCCTACGAGCAGTACTTC. Translation: CASWTDRAPYEQYF.